This T cell receptor (beta chain) is drawn from a study of OX40 agonist ivuxolimab in advanced cancers. Whole-study context: Ivuxolimab, an antibody acting as an agonist of OX40 (CD134), was used to treat patients. General study points: Antigen specificity of clonally expanded peripheral T cells was not established. Certain nonresponders likewise exhibited a low normalized T-cell clonal expansion. Mean expanded clone counts were higher in CD8+ than CD4+ T cells.

About this clone itself: Its target is not known.

Data came from immunoSEQ multiplex PCR; TCRdb stores just in-frame clones and leaves some out. The sample has 50,000 to 70,000 clones, roughly 84% seen once. The CDR3 extends over 13 amino acids. Between the trimmed V and J ends, which lost 4 bases and 5 bases, there was a span of 11 bases. Germline V CDR1 and CDR2: MDHEN, SYDVKM. Sequenced material: CD4+ or CD8+ T cells sorted from blood, taken in a trial of the OX40 agonist ivuxolimab. The rearrangement links TRBV28 to TRBJ2-5; D is uncertain. The sequence was obtained from an adult with an advanced solid tumor such as melanoma, head and neck, liver or kidney cancer. The CDR3 loop reads CASSSPRSETQYF. CDR3 sequence (DNA): TGTGCCAGCAGTTCCCCCAGGTCGGAGACCCAGTACTTC.